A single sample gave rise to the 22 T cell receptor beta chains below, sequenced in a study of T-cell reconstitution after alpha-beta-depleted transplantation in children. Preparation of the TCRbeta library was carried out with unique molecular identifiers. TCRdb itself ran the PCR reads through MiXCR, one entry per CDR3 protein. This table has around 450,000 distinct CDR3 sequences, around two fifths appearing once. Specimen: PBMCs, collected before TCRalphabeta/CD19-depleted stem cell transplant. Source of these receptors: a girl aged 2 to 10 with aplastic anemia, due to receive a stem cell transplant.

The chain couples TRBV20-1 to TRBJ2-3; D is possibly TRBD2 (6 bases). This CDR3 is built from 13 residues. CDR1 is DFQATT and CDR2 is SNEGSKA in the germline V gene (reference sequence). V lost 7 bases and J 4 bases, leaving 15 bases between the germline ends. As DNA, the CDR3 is TGCAGTGAACGGCGGGATACCCCAGATACGCAGTATTTT. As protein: CSERRDTPDTQYF.

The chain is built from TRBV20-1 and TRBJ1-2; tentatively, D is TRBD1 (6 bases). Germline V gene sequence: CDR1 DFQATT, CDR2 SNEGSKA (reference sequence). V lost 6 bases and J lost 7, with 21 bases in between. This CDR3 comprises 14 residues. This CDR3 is CSAQDNRVTLGYTF. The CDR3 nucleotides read TGCAGTGCCCAAGACAACAGGGTAACCCTTGGCTACACCTTC.

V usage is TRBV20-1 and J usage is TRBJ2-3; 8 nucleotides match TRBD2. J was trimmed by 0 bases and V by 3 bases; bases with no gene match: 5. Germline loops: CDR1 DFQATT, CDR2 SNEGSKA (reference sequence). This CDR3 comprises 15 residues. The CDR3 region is CSARRGATSTDTQYF. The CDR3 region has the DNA TGCAGTGCTAGGCGGGGGGCAACTAGCACAGATACGCAGTATTTT.

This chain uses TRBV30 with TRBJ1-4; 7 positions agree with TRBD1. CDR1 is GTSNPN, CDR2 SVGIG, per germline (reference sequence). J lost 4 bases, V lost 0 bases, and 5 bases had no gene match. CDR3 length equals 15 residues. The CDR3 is CAWSVQQGNNEKLFF. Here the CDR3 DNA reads TGTGCCTGGAGTGTTCAACAGGGGAATAATGAAAAACTGTTTTTT.

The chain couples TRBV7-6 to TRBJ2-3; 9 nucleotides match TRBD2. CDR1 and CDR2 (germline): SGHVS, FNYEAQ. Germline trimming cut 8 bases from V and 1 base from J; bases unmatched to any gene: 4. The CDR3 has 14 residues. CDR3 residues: CASGQREGTDTQYF. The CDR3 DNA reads TGTGCCAGCGGCCAGCGGGAGGGCACAGATACGCAGTATTTT.

CDR3 protein: CASSGEPNTGELFF. The CDR3 DNA sequence: TGCGCCAGCAGTGGGGAACCAAATACCGGGGAGCTGTTTTTT. The chain links TRBV10-1 to TRBJ2-2; D is unresolved. CDR3 length equals 14 residues. The V end lost 4 bases, the J end lost 5 bases, and 11 bases lay between the germline ends. CDR1 WNHNN and CDR2 SYGVQD come from the germline V gene (reference sequence).

The CDR3 DNA follows: TGTGCCAGCAGTTTTGTGAAAGCAGAGACCCAGTACTTC. It codes for CASSFVKAETQYF. The chain combines TRBV12-3 or TRBV12-4 with TRBJ2-5; unclear D gene. V lost 3 bases and J lost 4, with 9 bases in between. The CDR3 is made up of 13 amino acids.

Written as DNA, the CDR3 is TGTGCCAGCAGCTTAGGTTGGGGAAAGGAGTACGAGCAGTACTTC. It is translated as CASSLGWGKEYEQYF. This chain uses TRBV7-8 with TRBJ2-7; D gene uncertain. Per germline, CDR1 SGHVS and CDR2 FQNEAQ. V gave up 1 base and J gave up 4 bases, with 14 bases separating them. This CDR3 has 15 residues. The full variable domain, in which reference TRBV7-8 and TRBJ2-7 provide the parts outside the CDR3, is GAGVSQSPRYKVAKRGQDVALRCDPISGHVSLFWYQQALGQGPEFLTYFQNEAQLDKSGLPSDRFFAERPEGSVSTLKIQRTQQEDSAVYLCASSLGWGKEYEQYFGPGTRLTVT.

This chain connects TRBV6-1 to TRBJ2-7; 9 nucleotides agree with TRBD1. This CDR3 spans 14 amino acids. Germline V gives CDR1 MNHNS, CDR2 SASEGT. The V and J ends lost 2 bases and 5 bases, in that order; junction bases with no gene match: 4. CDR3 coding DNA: TGTGCCAGCAGTGAACGGGACAGGGCTCACGAGCAGTACTTC. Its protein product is CASSERDRAHEQYF.

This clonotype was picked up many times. CDR3 sequence: CASSARQGSNTGELFF. The CDR3 bases are TGTGCCAGCAGCGCGCGACAGGGGTCGAACACCGGGGAGCTGTTTTTT. This rearrangement joins TRBV7-6 to TRBJ2-2, with 8 bases that match TRBD1. The CDR3 sequence is 16 residues long. J was trimmed by 0 bases and V by 5 bases; bases with no gene match: 5. Per germline, CDR1 SGHVS and CDR2 FNYEAQ.

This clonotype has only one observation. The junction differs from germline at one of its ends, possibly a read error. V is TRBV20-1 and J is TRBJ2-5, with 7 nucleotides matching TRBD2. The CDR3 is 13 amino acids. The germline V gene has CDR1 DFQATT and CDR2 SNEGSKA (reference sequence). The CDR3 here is CSASVSGGESQYF. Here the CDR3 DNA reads TGTAGTGCTAGTGTTTCGGGAGGCGAGAGCCAGTACTTC.

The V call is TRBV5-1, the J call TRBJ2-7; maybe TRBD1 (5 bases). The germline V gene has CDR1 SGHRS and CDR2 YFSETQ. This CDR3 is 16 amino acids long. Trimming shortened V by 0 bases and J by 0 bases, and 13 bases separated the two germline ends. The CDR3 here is CASSLVKGPVSYEQYF. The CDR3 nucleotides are TGCGCCAGCAGCTTGGTCAAGGGGCCTGTCTCCTACGAGCAGTACTTC.

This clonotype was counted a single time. The CDR3 region is CASSWAAANEKLFF. The CDR3 DNA is TGTGCCAGCAGTTGGGCAGCCGCTAATGAAAAACTGTTTTTT. The chain uses TRBV6-5 and TRBJ1-4; D ambiguous. CDR1 MNHEY and CDR2 SVGAGI come from the germline V gene. Trimming shortened V by 4 bases and J by 3 bases, and 9 bases separated the two germline ends. The CDR3 is 14 residues long.

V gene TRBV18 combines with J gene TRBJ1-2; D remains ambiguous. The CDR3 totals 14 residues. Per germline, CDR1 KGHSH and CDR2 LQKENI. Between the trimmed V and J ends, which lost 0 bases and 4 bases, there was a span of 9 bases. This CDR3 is CASSPPGRSYGYTF. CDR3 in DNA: TGTGCCAGCTCACCACCAGGACGTAGCTATGGCTACACCTTC.

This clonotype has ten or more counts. In DNA, the CDR3 is TGTGCCAGCAGTTTCGGGGAGACGGTAAAACTGTTTTTT. It encodes CASSFGETVKLFF. The chain links TRBV12-3 or TRBV12-4 to TRBJ1-4, with D unclear. The V gene lost 3 bases and the J gene lost 10 bases, with 12 bases spanning the gap. This CDR3 region has 13 residues.

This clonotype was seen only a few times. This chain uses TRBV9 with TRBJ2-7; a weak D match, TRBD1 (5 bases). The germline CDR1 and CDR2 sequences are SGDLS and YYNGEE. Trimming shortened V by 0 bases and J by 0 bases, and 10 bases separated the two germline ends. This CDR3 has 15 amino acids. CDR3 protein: CASSVGQGTSYEQYF. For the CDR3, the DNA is TGTGCCAGCAGCGTAGGCCAGGGAACCTCCTACGAGCAGTACTTC.

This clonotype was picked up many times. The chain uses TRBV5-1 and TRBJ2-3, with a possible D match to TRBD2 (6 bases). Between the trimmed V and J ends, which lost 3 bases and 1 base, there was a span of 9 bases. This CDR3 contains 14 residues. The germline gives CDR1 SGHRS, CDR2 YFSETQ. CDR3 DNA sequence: TGCGCCAGCAGCTGGGACTCAGGCACAGATACGCAGTATTTT. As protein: CASSWDSGTDTQYF. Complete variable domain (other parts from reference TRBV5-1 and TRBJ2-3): KAGVTQTPRYLIKTRGQQVTLSCSPISGHRSVSWYQQTPGQGLQFLFEYFSETQRNKGNFPGRFSGRQFSNSRSEMNVSTLELGDSALYLCASSWDSGTDTQYFGPGTRLTVL.

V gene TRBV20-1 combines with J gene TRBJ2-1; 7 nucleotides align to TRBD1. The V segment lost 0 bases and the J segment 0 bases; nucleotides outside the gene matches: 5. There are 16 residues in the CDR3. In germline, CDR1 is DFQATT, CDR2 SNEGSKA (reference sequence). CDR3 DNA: TGCAGTGCTAGAGACCACAGGGGCTTCTCCTACAATGAGCAGTTCTTC. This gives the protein CSARDHRGFSYNEQFF.

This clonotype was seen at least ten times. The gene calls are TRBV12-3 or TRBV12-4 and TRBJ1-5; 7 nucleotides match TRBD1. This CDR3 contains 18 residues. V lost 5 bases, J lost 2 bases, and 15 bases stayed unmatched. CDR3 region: CASSLTGVGIYRNQPQHF. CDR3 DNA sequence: TGTGCCAGCAGTCTAACAGGGGTCGGAATATATCGCAATCAGCCCCAGCATTTT.

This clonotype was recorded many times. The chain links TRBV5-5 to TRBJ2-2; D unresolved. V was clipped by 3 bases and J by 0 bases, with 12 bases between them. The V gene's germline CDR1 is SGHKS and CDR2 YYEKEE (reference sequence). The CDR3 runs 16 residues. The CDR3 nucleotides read TGTGCCAGCAGCTCTCAGGCACAGACGAACACCGGGGAGCTGTTTTTT. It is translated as CASSSQAQTNTGELFF. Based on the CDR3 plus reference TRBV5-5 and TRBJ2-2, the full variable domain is DAGVTQSPTHLIKTRGQQVTLRCSPISGHKSVSWYQQVLGQGPQFIFQYYEKEERGRGNFPDRFSARQFPNYSSELNVNALLLGDSALYLCASSSQAQTNTGELFFGEGSRLTVL.

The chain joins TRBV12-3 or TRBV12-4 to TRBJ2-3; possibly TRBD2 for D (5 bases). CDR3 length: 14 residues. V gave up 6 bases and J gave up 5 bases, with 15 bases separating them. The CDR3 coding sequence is TGTGCCAGCAGCCCGGGGTCACCTCTAGATACGCAGTATTTT. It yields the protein CASSPGSPLDTQYF.

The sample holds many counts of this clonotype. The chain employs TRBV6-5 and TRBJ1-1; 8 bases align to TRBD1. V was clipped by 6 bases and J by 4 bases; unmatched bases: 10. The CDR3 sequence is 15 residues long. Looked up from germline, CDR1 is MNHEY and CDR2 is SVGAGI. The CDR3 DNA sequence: TGTGCCAGCAGACAGACCAGACAGGGGAGCACTGAAGCTTTCTTT. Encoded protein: CASRQTRQGSTEAFF.